This record covers a single T cell receptor (beta chain). The antigen remains undetermined. The sample comes from a study of cytomegalovirus exposure and HLA in healthy donors. This table comes from immunoSEQ multiplex PCR, and its TCRdb copy is limited to in-frame clones, with some not included. The sample contains some 130,000 clones, approximately 84% of which appear only once. The donors were members of the validation cohort comprising approximately 110 subjects, separate from the roughly 640-subject first cohort. Study results and caveats: The study labeled under 200 TCR beta chains cytomegalovirus-associated.

The source of this sequence is a man aged 25-45 years in good health and CMV-seropositive. Sequences were obtained from PBMCs.

CDR3 DNA: TGTGCCAGCAGCGTACGACTAGCGGGGGGGACAGATACGCAGTATTTT. It encodes CASSVRLAGGTDTQYF. The chain links TRBV5-4 to TRBJ2-3; the match to TRBD2 covers 14 bases. The CDR3 extends over 16 amino acids. Germline CDR1 is SGHNT and CDR2 is YYREEE (reference sequence). Trimming removed 4 bases from V and 3 bases from J; junction bases left unmatched: 4.